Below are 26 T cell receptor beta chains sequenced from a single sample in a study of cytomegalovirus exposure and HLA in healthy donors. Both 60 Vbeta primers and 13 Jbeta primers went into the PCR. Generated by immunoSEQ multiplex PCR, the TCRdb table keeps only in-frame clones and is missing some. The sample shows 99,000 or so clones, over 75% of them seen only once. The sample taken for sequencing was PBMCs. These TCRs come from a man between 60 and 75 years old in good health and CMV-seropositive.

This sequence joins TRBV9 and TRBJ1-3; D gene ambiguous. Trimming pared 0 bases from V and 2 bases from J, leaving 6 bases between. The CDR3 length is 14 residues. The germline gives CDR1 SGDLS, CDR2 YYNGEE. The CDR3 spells CASSVELPGNTIYF. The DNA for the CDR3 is TGTGCCAGCAGCGTAGAGCTTCCTGGAAACACCATATATTTT.

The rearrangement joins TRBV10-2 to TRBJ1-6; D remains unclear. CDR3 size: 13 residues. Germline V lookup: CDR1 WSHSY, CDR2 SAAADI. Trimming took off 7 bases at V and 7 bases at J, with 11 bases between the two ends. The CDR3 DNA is TGCGCCAGCATGGGCGGCGGGAATTCACCCCTCCACTTT. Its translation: CASMGGGNSPLHF.

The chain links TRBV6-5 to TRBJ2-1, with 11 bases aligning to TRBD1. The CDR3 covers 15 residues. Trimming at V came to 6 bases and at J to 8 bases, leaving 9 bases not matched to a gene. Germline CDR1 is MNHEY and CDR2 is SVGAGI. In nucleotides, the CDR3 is TGTGCCAGCAGCTTTTCGGACAGGGGGCGTTATGAGCAGTTCTTC. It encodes CASSFSDRGRYEQFF.

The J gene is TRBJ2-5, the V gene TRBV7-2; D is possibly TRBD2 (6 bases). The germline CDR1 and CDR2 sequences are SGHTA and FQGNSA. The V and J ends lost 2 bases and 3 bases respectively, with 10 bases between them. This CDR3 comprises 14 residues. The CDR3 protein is CASSLLSGKETQYF. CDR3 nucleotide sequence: TGTGCCAGCAGCTTACTTAGCGGAAAAGAGACCCAGTACTTC.

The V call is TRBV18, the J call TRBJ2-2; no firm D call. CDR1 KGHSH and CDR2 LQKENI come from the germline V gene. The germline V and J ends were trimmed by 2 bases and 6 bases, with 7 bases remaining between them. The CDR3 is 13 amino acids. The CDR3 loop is CASSPAVAGELFF. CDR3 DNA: TGTGCCAGCTCACCAGCCGTAGCCGGGGAGCTGTTTTTT.

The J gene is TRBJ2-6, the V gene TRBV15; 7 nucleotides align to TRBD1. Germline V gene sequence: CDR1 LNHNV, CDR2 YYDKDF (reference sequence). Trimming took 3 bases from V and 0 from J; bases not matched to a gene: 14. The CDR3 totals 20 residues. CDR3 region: CATSRPGQRHTSSGANVLTF. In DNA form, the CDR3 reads TGTGCCACCAGCAGGCCGGGACAGAGACACACCAGCTCTGGGGCCAACGTCCTGACTTTC.

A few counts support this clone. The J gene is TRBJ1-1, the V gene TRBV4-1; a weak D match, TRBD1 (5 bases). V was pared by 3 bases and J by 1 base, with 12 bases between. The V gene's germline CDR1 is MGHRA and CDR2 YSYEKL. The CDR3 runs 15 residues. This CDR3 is CASSQLSRGNTEAFF. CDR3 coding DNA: TGCGCCAGCAGCCAGCTCTCTAGGGGGAACACTGAAGCTTTCTTT.

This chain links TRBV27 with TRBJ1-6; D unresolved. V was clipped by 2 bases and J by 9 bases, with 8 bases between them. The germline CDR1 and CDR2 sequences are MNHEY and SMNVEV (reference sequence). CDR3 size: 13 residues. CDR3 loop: CASSLGSSSPLHF. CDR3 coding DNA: TGTGCCAGCAGTTTAGGGAGCAGTTCACCCCTCCACTTT.

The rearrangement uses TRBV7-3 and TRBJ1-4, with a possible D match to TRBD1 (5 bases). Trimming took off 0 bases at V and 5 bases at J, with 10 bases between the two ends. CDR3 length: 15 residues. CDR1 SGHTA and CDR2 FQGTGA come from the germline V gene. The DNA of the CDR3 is TGTGCCAGCAGCTTAACGAGCGACAGCAATGAAAAACTGTTTTTT. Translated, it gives CASSLTSDSNEKLFF.

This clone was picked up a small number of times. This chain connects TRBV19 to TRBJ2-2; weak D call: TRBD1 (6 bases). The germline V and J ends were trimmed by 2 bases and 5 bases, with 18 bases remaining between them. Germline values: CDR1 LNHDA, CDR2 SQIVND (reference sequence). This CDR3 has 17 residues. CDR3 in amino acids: CASSILEGVSLTGELFF. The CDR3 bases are TGTGCCAGTAGTATACTTGAGGGGGTTAGCCTAACCGGGGAGCTGTTTTTT.

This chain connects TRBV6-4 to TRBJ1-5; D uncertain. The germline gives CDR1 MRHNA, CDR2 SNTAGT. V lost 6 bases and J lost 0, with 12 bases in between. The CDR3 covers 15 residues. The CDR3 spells CASSPPRYSNQPQHF. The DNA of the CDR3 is TGTGCCAGCAGCCCCCCGCGCTATAGCAATCAGCCCCAGCATTTT.

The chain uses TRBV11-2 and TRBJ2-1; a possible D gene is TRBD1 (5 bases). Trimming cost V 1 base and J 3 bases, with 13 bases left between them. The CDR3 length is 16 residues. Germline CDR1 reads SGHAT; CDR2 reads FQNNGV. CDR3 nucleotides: TGTGCCAGCAGCTTAGTCGGGTCAGGGCACTACAATGAGCAGTTCTTC. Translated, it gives CASSLVGSGHYNEQFF.

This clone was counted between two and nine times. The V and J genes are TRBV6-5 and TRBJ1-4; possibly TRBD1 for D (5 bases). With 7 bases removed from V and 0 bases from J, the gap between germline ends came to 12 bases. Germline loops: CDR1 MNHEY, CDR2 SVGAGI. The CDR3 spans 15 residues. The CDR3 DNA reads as TGTGCCAGCACCCAGACAGCAGCAACTAATGAAAAACTGTTTTTT. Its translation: CASTQTAATNEKLFF.

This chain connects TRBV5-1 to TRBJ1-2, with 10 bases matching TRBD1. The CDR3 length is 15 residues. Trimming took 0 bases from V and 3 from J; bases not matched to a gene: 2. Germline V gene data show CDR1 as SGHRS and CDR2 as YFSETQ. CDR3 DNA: TGCGCCAGCAGCTTGGCCGGGACAGGGGACTATGGCTACACCTTC. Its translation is CASSLAGTGDYGYTF.

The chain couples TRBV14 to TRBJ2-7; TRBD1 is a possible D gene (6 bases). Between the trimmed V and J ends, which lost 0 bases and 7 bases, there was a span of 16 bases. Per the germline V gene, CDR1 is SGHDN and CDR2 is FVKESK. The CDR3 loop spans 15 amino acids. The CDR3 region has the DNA TGTGCCAGCAGCCAAGATCGAACAGGGCGTCGGGAGCAGTACTTC. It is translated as CASSQDRTGRREQYF.

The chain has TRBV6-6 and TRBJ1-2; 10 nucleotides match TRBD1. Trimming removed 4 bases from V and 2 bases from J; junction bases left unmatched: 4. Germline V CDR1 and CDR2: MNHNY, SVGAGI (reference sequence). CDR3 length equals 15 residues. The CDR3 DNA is TGTGCCAGCAGTTCCCCGGGACAGGGGAACTATGGCTACACCTTC. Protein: CASSSPGQGNYGYTF.

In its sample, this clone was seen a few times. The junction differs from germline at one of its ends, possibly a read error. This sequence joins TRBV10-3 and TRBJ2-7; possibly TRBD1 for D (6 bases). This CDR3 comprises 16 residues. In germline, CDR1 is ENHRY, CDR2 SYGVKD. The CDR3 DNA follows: TGTGCCAGCAGTAACTTAGAGGGACAATTTTCCTACGAGCAGTACTTC. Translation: CASSNLEGQFSYEQYF.

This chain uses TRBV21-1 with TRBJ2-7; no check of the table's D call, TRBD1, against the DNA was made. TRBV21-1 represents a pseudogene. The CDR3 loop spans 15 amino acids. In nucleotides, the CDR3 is TGTGCCAGCAGCAAAGTTGGGACAGGGCGGAACGAGCAGTACTTC. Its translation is CASSKVGTGRNEQYF.

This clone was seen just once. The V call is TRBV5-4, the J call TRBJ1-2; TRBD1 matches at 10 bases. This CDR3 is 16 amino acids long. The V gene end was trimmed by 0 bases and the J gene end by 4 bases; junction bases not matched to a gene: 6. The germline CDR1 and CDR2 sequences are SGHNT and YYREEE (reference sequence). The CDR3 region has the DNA TGTGCCAGCAGCTTGGGACCGGGACAGGGGATCTATGGCTACACCTTC. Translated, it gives CASSLGPGQGIYGYTF. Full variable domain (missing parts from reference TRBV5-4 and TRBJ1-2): ETGVTQSPTHLIKTRGQQVTLRCSSQSGHNTVSWYQQALGQGPQFIFQYYREEENGRGNFPPRFSGLQFPNYSSELNVNALELDDSALYLCASSLGPGQGIYGYTFGSGTRLTVV.

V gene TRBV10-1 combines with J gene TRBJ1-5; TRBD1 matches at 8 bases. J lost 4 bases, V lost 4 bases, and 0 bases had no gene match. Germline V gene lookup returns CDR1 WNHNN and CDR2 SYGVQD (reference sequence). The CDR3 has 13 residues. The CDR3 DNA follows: TGCGCCAGCAGTGGGACAGGGAATCAGCCCCAGCATTTT. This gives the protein CASSGTGNQPQHF.

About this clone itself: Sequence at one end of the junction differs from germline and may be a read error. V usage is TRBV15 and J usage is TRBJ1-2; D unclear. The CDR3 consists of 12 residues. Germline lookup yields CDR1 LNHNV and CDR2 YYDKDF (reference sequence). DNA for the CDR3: TGTGCCGCCAGCGCGGCTAACTATGGCTACACCTTC. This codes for CAASAANYGYTF.

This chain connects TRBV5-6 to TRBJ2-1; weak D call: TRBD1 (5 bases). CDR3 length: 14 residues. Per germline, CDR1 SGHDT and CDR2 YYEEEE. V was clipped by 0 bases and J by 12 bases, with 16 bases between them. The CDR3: CASSLGAGALGQFF. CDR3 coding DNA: TGTGCCAGCAGCTTGGGGGCTGGGGCCCTAGGGCAGTTCTTC.

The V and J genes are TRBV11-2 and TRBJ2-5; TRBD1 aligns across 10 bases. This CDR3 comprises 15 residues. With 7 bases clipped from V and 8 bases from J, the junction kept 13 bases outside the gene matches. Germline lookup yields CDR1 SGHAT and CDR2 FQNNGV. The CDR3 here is CASKPLAGTGVTQYF. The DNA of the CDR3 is TGTGCCAGCAAACCCCTTGCCGGGACAGGGGTTACCCAGTACTTC.

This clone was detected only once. CDR3 sequence (DNA): TGCGCCAGCAGCCTACGGGGGACTTTTGATAATTCACCCCTCCACTTT. Translating gives CASSLRGTFDNSPLHF. The chain couples TRBV4-1 to TRBJ1-6; D perhaps matches TRBD1 (5 bases). From germline, CDR1 is MGHRA and CDR2 YSYEKL. The CDR3 loop spans 16 amino acids. V was pared by 4 bases and J by 5 bases, with 15 bases between.

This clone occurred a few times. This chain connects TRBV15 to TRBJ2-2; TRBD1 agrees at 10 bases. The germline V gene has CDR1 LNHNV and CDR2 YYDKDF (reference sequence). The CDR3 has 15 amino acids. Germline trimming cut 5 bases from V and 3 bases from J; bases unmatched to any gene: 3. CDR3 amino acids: CATSPGTGDTGELFF. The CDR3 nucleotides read TGTGCCACCAGCCCCGGGACAGGGGACACCGGGGAGCTGTTTTTT.

This chain's CDR3 is CASSLVAGNSGNTIYF. The CDR3 nucleotides are TGCGCCAGCAGCTTGGTGGCAGGGAACTCTGGAAACACCATATATTTT. The chain joins TRBV5-1 to TRBJ1-3; a possible D gene is TRBD1 (5 bases). The CDR3 extends over 16 amino acids. The germline gives CDR1 SGHRS, CDR2 YFSETQ. V gave up 0 bases and J gave up 0 bases, with 10 bases separating them.